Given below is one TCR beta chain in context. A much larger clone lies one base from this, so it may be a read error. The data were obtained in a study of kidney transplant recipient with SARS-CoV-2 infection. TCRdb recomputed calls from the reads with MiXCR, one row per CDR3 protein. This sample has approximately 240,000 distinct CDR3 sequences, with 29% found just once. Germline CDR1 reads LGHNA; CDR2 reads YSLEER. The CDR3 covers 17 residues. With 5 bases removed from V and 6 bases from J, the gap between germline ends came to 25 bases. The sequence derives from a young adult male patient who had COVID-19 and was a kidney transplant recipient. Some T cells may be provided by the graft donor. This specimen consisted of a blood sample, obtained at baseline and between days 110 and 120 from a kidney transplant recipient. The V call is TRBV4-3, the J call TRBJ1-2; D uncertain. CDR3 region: CASSWFKGRRKTNGYTF. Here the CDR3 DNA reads TGCGCCAGCAGCTGGTTCAAAGGACGTCGAAAGACCAATGGCTACACCTTC.